One T cell receptor (beta chain) is described in this entry. The data originate from a study of blood T cells in healthy people across ages. The CDR3 extends over 14 amino acids. Trimming cost V 4 bases and J 5 bases; bases outside gene matches: 7. Germline V gene sequence: CDR1 LGHNA, CDR2 YSLEER. A sample-barcoded 5' primer and a J-beta primer mix were used in a second PCR of roughly 7 to 11 cycles. TCRdb re-analysed the 5' RACE reads in MiXCR, keeping a single row per CDR3 protein. The table records under 2,000,000 distinct CDR3 sequences, less than 50% of them present only once. Sequencing input: blood. The rearrangement links TRBV4-3 to TRBJ1-2, with 7 bases identical to TRBD1. The receptor's source is a woman in her forties in good health. CDR3 nucleotides: TGCGCCAGCAGCCCCAACACAGGGGTGTATGGCTACACCTTC. It encodes CASSPNTGVYGYTF.